Detailed here is one TCR beta chain. A much larger clone sits a single nucleotide away, making a read error possible. This entry comes from a study of Graves' ophthalmopathy and Graves' hyperthyroidism. As the template, RNA transcripts were used to amplify TCR beta CDR3 regions. In the first round, RT-PCR was carried out with HTBI primers, and a multiplex PCR formed the second round. Using its own MiXCR run on the multiplex PCR reads, TCRdb lists one record per CDR3 protein. Of roughly 610,000 distinct CDR3 sequences in the sample, 22% were seen once. Between the trimmed V and J ends, which lost 5 bases and 4 bases, there was a span of 17 bases. Germline loops: CDR1 SGHTA, CDR2 FQGNSA. The CDR3 has 15 residues.

This receptor was identified in a woman aged 18 to 35 with stable Graves' hyperthyroidism. Some clones in this sample may be carry-over from other donors' samples. The sample taken for sequencing was peripheral blood. The genes are TRBV7-2 and TRBJ1-2, with D tentatively TRBD1 (5 bases). The chain's CDR3 is CASSLTVSRIYGYTF. The CDR3 nucleotides are TGTGCCAGCAGCCTGACAGTCTCTCGGATCTATGGCTACACCTTC.